A selection of T cell receptor beta chains follows, all from one sample in a study of tumor-infiltrating lymphocytes in primary liver carcinoma. TCRdb called the multiplex PCR reads again in MiXCR, with one record for every CDR3 protein. The sample lists some 180,000 distinct CDR3 sequences; 50% to 75% were seen once. The sample consisted of peripheral blood. The receptors come from a middle-aged man with primary liver carcinoma and hepatitis B virus infection. The conserved cysteine and the conserved F or W are not part of the CDR3 here. The order of the fields is V gene, J gene, CDR3 protein.

TRBV6-5	TRBJ1-1	ASSYGGSNTEAF
TRBV29-1	TRBJ2-2	SVEISGITGELF
TRBV20-1	TRBJ2-3	TARPGLAGYTDTQY
TRBV6-5	TRBJ1-1	ASSYSGGTEAF
TRBV7-9	TRBJ2-1	ASSLGTNEQF
TRBV11-2	TRBJ2-7	ASSFAKGWSYVQY
TRBV14	TRBJ2-5	ASSQDFGGIETQY
TRBV4-1	TRBJ1-2	ASSQDLGTQYGYT
TRBV11-2	TRBJ2-7	ASSLRKGDNEQY
TRBV30	TRBJ1-6	AWSGQGDSPLH
TRBV29-1	TRBJ2-2	SAALDPSTGELF
TRBV5-5	TRBJ2-1	ASSQRTGGGNEQF
TRBV6-1	TRBJ1-5	AGSEGQFNQPQH
TRBV6-2/TRBV6-3	TRBJ2-5	ASSYSLGRETQY
TRBV6-1	TRBJ1-4	ASSEQQGNEKLF
TRBV11-3	TRBJ2-3	ASNFVPADTLY
TRBV6-2/TRBV6-3	TRBJ2-7	ASKDRGYEQY
TRBV11-1	TRBJ2-7	ASSLAPDPSYEQY
TRBV6-6	TRBJ2-5	ASSYSTVVAGAHPYQETQY
TRBV4-1	TRBJ2-1	ASSQDPAGGARQF
TRBV6-6	TRBJ2-2	ASSYPGGGGTAGELF
TRBV29-1	TRBJ2-6	SVDSYSSGANVLT
TRBV11-2	TRBJ2-1	VSSPRDGVPNEQS
TRBV11-2	TRBJ2-1	AGRPIRGSYNEQF
TRBV13	TRBJ2-7	ASSPGPFYEQY
TRBV5-4	TRBJ1-1	ASSLGGPGAGPEAF
TRBV6-5	TRBJ2-3	ASSYSGEGMQY
TRBV6-6	TRBJ2-7	ASSYSTPSGSNEQY
TRBV29-1	TRBJ2-5	SVDEVGLAQETQY
TRBV11-1	TRBJ1-1	ASRQTVSETF
TRBV29-1	TRBJ2-7	GVHRVGGEQY
TRBV7-9	TRBJ2-7	ASSLGSATTYEQY
TRBV4-1	TRBJ2-1	ASSQVGLAKYNEQF
TRBV28	TRBJ2-5	ASSTGGVSGRKEKETQY
TRBV28	TRBJ1-1	ASSKPGQGNTEAF
TRBV11-2	TRBJ2-3	ASSSSGRRAHTDTQY
TRBV11-1	TRBJ2-1	ASSLYGTNEQF
TRBV6-1	TRBJ2-7	ASSPRRCYEQY
TRBV6-2/TRBV6-3	TRBJ2-1	ASSYLSGGPGNEQF
TRBV29-1	TRBJ2-1	SAGQDHNEQF
TRBV11-2	TRBJ2-7	ASSLAAGGSGRAYEQY
TRBV29-1	TRBJ1-5	SVMVEGNQPQR
TRBV7-9	TRBJ2-7	ASSLVAGGHEQY
TRBV28	TRBJ2-1	ASSLMGGAGVEQF
TRBV29-1	TRBJ2-5	SVVQGFRETQY